Listed here are 27 T cell receptor beta chains from one sample, sequenced in a study of cytomegalovirus exposure and HLA in healthy donors. Both 60 Vbeta primers and 13 Jbeta primers went into the PCR. Libraries were prepared by immunoSEQ multiplex PCR; TCRdb keeps only in-frame clonotypes and omits some of them. The repertoire has over 150,000 clones, 78% of them found once; the top ten carry roughly an eighth. Sequencing was done on a sample of PBMCs. All receptors come from a woman in her 50s in good health and CMV-seropositive.

This chain uses TRBV10-1 with TRBJ2-4, with TRBD1 identical over 7 bases. J was trimmed by 6 bases and V by 5 bases; bases with no gene match: 4. The CDR3 contains 13 residues. Germline V lookup: CDR1 WNHNN, CDR2 SYGVQD (reference sequence). For the CDR3, the DNA is TGCGCCAGCAGTCCTACAGGGGTAAACATTCAGTACTTC. It is translated as CASSPTGVNIQYF.

The V and J genes are TRBV6-5 and TRBJ1-2, with a possible D match to TRBD1 (6 bases). Germline V gene sequence: CDR1 MNHEY, CDR2 SVGAGI. V lost 0 bases, J lost 5 bases, and 10 bases lay in between. There are 14 residues in the CDR3. CDR3: CASSYSYRDYGYTF. CDR3 sequence (DNA): TGTGCCAGCAGTTACTCGTACAGGGATTATGGCTACACCTTC.

This chain uses TRBV11-3 with TRBJ2-2; D is possibly TRBD1 (5 bases). Trimming pared 2 bases from V and 1 base from J, leaving 8 bases between. The CDR3 covers 15 residues. In germline, CDR1 is SGHNT, CDR2 YENEEA. In DNA, the CDR3 is TGTGCCAGCAGCTTAAGCCAGGGGAACACCGGGGAGCTGTTTTTT. Translating it yields CASSLSQGNTGELFF.

This clone was counted only a few times. The chain is built from TRBV7-8 and TRBJ1-2, with 8 positions matching TRBD1. V gave up 1 base and J gave up 2 bases; unmatched junction bases: 9. Germline lookup yields CDR1 SGHVS and CDR2 FQNEAQ. CDR3 length equals 17 residues. As DNA, the CDR3 is TGTGCCAGCAGCTTAGTCAGGACAGGGCCCGCGAACTATGGCTACACCTTC. Its translation is CASSLVRTGPANYGYTF.

This chain joins TRBV6-5 and TRBJ1-2; 8 bases map to TRBD1. CDR3 size: 14 residues. The germline gives CDR1 MNHEY, CDR2 SVGAGI. J lost 4 bases, V lost 5 bases, and 6 bases had no gene match. The CDR3 DNA is TGTGCCAGCAGTCGTCTTGGACAGGGCTATGGCTACACCTTC. This encodes CASSRLGQGYGYTF.

This clone has a handful of counts. The chain links TRBV4-1 to TRBJ2-7; TRBD1 might be the D (6 bases). The length of the CDR3 is 17 residues. The germline CDR1 and CDR2 sequences are MGHRA and YSYEKL. Between the trimmed V and J ends, which lost 4 bases and 2 bases, there was a span of 21 bases. CDR3 in DNA: TGCGCCAGCAGCCCCGCCATGGGGCAGGGGACCCCCTACGAGCAGTACTTC. It encodes CASSPAMGQGTPYEQYF.

There are a few counts of this clone. The chain carries TRBV19 and TRBJ1-5, with 9 positions matching TRBD1. V shed 6 bases and J 7 bases; nucleotides not matched to a gene: 10. The germline gives CDR1 LNHDA, CDR2 SQIVND (reference sequence). CDR3 length equals 15 residues. The CDR3 reads CASSPSQTGGQPQHF. In nucleotides, the CDR3 is TGTGCCAGTAGCCCATCCCAGACAGGGGGGCAGCCCCAGCATTTT. The full variable domain, completed using reference TRBV19 and TRBJ1-5, is DGGITQSPKYLFRKEGQNVTLSCEQNLNHDAMYWYRQDPGQGLRLIYYSQIVNDFQKGDIAEGYSVSREKKESFPLTVTSAQKNPTAFYLCASSPSQTGGQPQHFGDGTRLSIL.

This chain joins TRBV5-1 and TRBJ1-1; D not certain. The germline CDR1 and CDR2 sequences are SGHRS and YFSETQ. The CDR3 consists of 20 residues. V lost 1 base, J lost 1 base, and 26 bases lay in between. The CDR3 reads CASSLRGPIELYIGNTEAFF. In nucleotides, the CDR3 is TGCGCCAGCAGCTTGAGAGGGCCGATAGAGCTTTATATAGGGAACACTGAAGCTTTCTTT.

The chain is built from TRBV27 and TRBJ2-3, with TRBD1 matching 10 bases. The CDR3 is 15 amino acids. Losses at the gene ends were 8 bases for V and 3 bases for J; bases not matched to a gene: 8. CDR1 is MNHEY and CDR2 is SMNVEV in the germline V gene (reference sequence). The CDR3 here is CASSWEDRGTDTQYF. CDR3 nucleotides: TGTGCCAGCTCGTGGGAGGACAGGGGGACAGATACGCAGTATTTT.

The chain couples TRBV9 to TRBJ1-1; D is unclear. The CDR3 runs 14 residues. Germline V gene sequence: CDR1 SGDLS, CDR2 YYNGEE. Trimming took off 2 bases at V and 1 base at J, with 9 bases between the two ends. In nucleotides, the CDR3 is TGTGCCAGCAGCGTCCCGACGGGGAACACTGAAGCTTTCTTT. Its protein product is CASSVPTGNTEAFF.

The chain carries TRBV12-5 and TRBJ1-5; D might be TRBD1 (6 bases). Germline V gene lookup returns CDR1 LGHNT and CDR2 FRNRAP. V shed 5 bases and J shed 1 base, with 12 bases lying between them. This CDR3 comprises 15 residues. The CDR3 is CASGADSFSNQPQHF. The CDR3 DNA reads TGTGCTAGTGGTGCGGACAGCTTCAGCAATCAGCCCCAGCATTTT.

J is TRBJ2-5 and V is TRBV6-5; a possible D gene is TRBD1 (6 bases). The assigned J gene may be wrong: the sequence end matches TRBJ2-7 better. CDR3 length: 14 residues. Looked up from germline, CDR1 is MNHEY and CDR2 is SVGAGI. CDR3 in amino acids: CASRSPGARDEQYF. The DNA for the CDR3 is TGTGCCAGCAGGTCTCCAGGGGCACGCGACGAGCAGTACTTC.

This clone was seen only once. This rearrangement joins TRBV29-1 to TRBJ2-1; TRBD1 matches 12 bases. Per germline, CDR1 SQVTM and CDR2 ANQGSEA. The J segment lost 7 bases and the V segment lost 5 bases, leaving 6 bases of the junction unmatched. The CDR3 contains 14 residues. CDR3 in DNA: TGCAGCGTTTGGGACAGGGGGCTTAGGAATGAGCAGTTCTTC. Translated: CSVWDRGLRNEQFF.

The J gene is TRBJ2-5, the V gene TRBV5-4, with 12 bases that match TRBD2. CDR1 and CDR2 (germline): SGHNT, YYREEE (reference sequence). V was clipped by 2 bases and J by 1 base; unmatched bases: 3. This CDR3 contains 16 residues. The CDR3 spells CASSFPTSGGQETQYF. The CDR3 region has the DNA TGTGCCAGCAGCTTCCCGACTAGCGGGGGCCAAGAGACCCAGTACTTC.

The chain links TRBV10-3 to TRBJ1-1, with D unresolved. Trimming took 3 bases from V and 1 from J, leaving 12 bases between them. Germline CDR1 ENHRY, CDR2 SYGVKD. This CDR3 comprises 15 residues. CDR3 sequence (DNA): TGTGCCATCAGTGACCAGAGACACCCGAACACTGAAGCTTTCTTT. This gives the protein CAISDQRHPNTEAFF.

V usage is TRBV30 and J usage is TRBJ2-7, with TRBD1 matching over 8 bases. The CDR3 contains 14 residues. The germline gives CDR1 GTSNPN, CDR2 SVGIG (reference sequence). V gave up 2 bases and J gave up 5 bases; unmatched junction bases: 8. The CDR3: CAWSPGQGGDEQYF. The CDR3 coding sequence is TGTGCCTGGAGTCCCGGACAGGGTGGGGACGAGCAGTACTTC. Full variable domain (rest looked up from reference TRBV30 and TRBJ2-7): SQTIHQWPATLVQPVGSPLSLECTVEGTSNPNLYWYRQAAGRGLQLLFYSVGIGQISSEVPQNLSASRPQDRQFILSSKKLLLSDSGFYLCAWSPGQGGDEQYFGPGTRLTVT.

The chain's CDR3 is CASSPQEGPSYEQYF. In DNA form, the CDR3 reads TGTGCCAGCAGTCCCCAGGAGGGGCCCTCCTACGAGCAGTACTTC. The chain links TRBV27 to TRBJ2-7, with a tentative D call TRBD2 (6 bases). Germline CDR1 reads MNHEY; CDR2 reads SMNVEV (reference sequence). The CDR3 has 15 amino acids. V gave up 5 bases and J gave up 0 bases, with 14 bases separating them.

The CDR3 loop reads CASKTGGDTEAFF. The CDR3 nucleotides are TGTGCCAGCAAAACAGGGGGGGACACTGAAGCTTTCTTT. The chain carries TRBV28 and TRBJ1-1, with 8 positions matching TRBD1. Per germline, CDR1 MDHEN and CDR2 SYDVKM. This CDR3 comprises 13 residues. V was pared by 7 bases and J by 3 bases, with 4 bases of the junction left unmatched.

J is TRBJ2-6 and V is TRBV19; TRBD1 might be the D (6 bases). V was cut by 7 bases and J by 0 bases, with 10 bases left in between. The V gene's germline CDR1 is LNHDA and CDR2 SQIVND (reference sequence). The CDR3 is 15 residues long. CDR3 nucleotide sequence: TGTGCCAGTAACACAGGGAGCTCTGGGGCCAACGTCCTGACTTTC. It encodes CASNTGSSGANVLTF.

The chain combines TRBV25-1 with TRBJ1-2, with D maybe TRBD1 (6 bases). The CDR3 runs 16 residues. V lost 3 bases, J lost 4 bases, and 18 bases lay in between. The germline V gene has CDR1 MGHDK and CDR2 SYGVNS. The CDR3 DNA is TGTGCCAGCAGTGAGACAGGCCGAAATAGGGTCTATGGCTACACCTTC. It translates to CASSETGRNRVYGYTF.

The chain is built from TRBV5-1 and TRBJ2-7; D might be TRBD1 (6 bases). V shed 0 bases and J shed 4 bases, with 11 bases lying between them. Looked up from germline, CDR1 is SGHRS and CDR2 is YFSETQ. The CDR3 runs to 14 residues. CDR3 sequence reads: CASSLEWTVYEQYF. For the CDR3, the DNA is TGCGCCAGCAGCTTGGAGTGGACAGTGTACGAGCAGTACTTC.

The chain is built from TRBV5-4 and TRBJ2-2; 12 bases are a match to TRBD2. Trimming cost V 0 bases and J 4 bases; bases outside gene matches: 7. This CDR3 spans 18 amino acids. CDR1 SGHNT and CDR2 YYREEE come from the germline V gene (reference sequence). In DNA, the CDR3 is TGTGCCAGCAGCTTGGGCCTAGCGGGGGGGCCGGGCACCGGGGAGCTGTTTTTT. This gives the protein CASSLGLAGGPGTGELFF.

The V and J genes are TRBV29-1 and TRBJ1-2; TRBD1 matches at 12 bases. Trimming removed 3 bases from V and 4 bases from J; junction bases left unmatched: 0. The CDR3 contains 13 residues. Looked up from germline, CDR1 is SQVTM and CDR2 is ANQGSEA. CDR3 protein: CSVEGQGAYGYTF. CDR3 bases: TGCAGCGTTGAGGGACAGGGGGCCTATGGCTACACCTTC.

V is TRBV5-1 and J is TRBJ1-1; 9 nucleotides align to TRBD1. Germline lookup yields CDR1 SGHRS and CDR2 YFSETQ. This CDR3 region has 14 residues. After removal of 7 bases from V and 7 bases from J, the junction contained 11 bases not matched to a gene. Here the CDR3 reads CASGLGQGTSEAFF. CDR3 bases: TGCGCCAGCGGATTGGGACAGGGCACAAGTGAAGCTTTCTTT.

For the CDR3, the DNA is TGTGCCAGCAGCGGAACAGCGAACACTGAAGCTTTCTTT. This encodes CASSGTANTEAFF. This chain uses TRBV5-6 with TRBJ1-1; D ambiguous. This CDR3 has 13 residues. Germline V gene data show CDR1 as SGHDT and CDR2 as YYEEEE. V was cut by 4 bases and J by 1 base, with 8 bases left in between.

The chain is built from TRBV7-6 and TRBJ1-6; no reliable D call. This CDR3 is 16 amino acids long. Germline V gene lookup returns CDR1 SGHVS and CDR2 FNYEAQ. Deletions cut 0 bases from V and 6 bases from J, with 12 bases between. CDR3 protein: CASSLARSSGNSPLHF. DNA for the CDR3: TGTGCCAGCAGCTTAGCCAGGTCCAGCGGTAATTCACCCCTCCACTTT.

This chain links TRBV7-9 with TRBJ2-1, with 13 bases identical to TRBD2. CDR1 is SEHNR, CDR2 FQNEAQ, per germline (reference sequence). The CDR3 covers 18 residues. With V trimmed by 1 base and J by 4 bases, 7 bases remained unmatched. For the CDR3, the DNA is TGTGCCAGCAGCTTAGTCGGACTAGCGGGGGCCTTATACAATGAGCAGTTCTTC. Translating gives CASSLVGLAGALYNEQFF.